This T cell receptor (beta chain) stems from a study of T cells in Graves' hyperthyroidism and ophthalmopathy. Notes on the study in general: Blood also carried most thyroid clonotypes expanded above 0.001.

Researchers amplified the TCR beta CDR3 regions from RNA transcripts. HTBI primers were employed in a first-round RT-PCR of the TCR CDR3. TCRdb redid the calling of the multiplex PCR reads with MiXCR, one entry per CDR3 protein. The sample lists around 340,000 distinct CDR3 sequences, approximately 22% occurring once. Uncontrolled infection, other autoimmune disease, pregnancy or lactation led to exclusion. The CDR3 length is 16 residues. From germline, CDR1 is MDHEN and CDR2 SYDVKM. The J segment lost 4 bases and the V segment lost 5 bases, leaving 11 bases of the junction unmatched. This clonotype has at least ten counts. Its antigen is unknown.

This clonotype was sampled from a woman in her forties or fifties with Graves' hyperthyroidism. J is TRBJ2-7 and V is TRBV28; 10 bases align to TRBD1. Sequencing was carried out using blood. The CDR3: CASSGLGTGDLYEQYF. CDR3 DNA sequence: TGTGCCAGCAGTGGTCTCGGGACAGGGGACTTGTACGAGCAGTACTTC.